This TCR beta chain was sequenced during a study of shared clonotypes between healthy human individuals. Study-wide results and limits: Exclusively blood specimens were collected; tissue repertoires likely differ.

About this clone itself: Its target is unknown.

The CDR3 runs 15 residues. Trimming took 5 bases from V and 5 from J, leaving 18 bases between them. CDR1 MNHEY and CDR2 SMNVEV come from the germline V gene (reference sequence). Several immunoSEQ plates held equal portions of the genomic DNA taken from each subset. Here immunoSEQ multiplex PCR was the method, and the copy in TCRdb shows in-frame clones only, minus some. Here the sample spans some 2.1 million clones, about 93% being singletons. Cells designated naive CD8 were CD45RO-negative and were positively selected for CCR7, with terminally differentiated effector memory CD45RA+ cells excluded.

The sequenced material came from naive CD8+ T cells from PBMCs. The chain has TRBV27 and TRBJ2-5, with unresolved D. The receptor was derived from a man between 18 and 35 years old in good health. Some clones in this sample may be carry-over from other donors' samples. The CDR3 loop is CASSINHMIGETQYF. The CDR3 DNA sequence: TGTGCCAGCAGTATTAACCATATGATTGGGGAGACCCAGTACTTC.